The 13 T cell receptor beta chains in this list originate from one sample, sequenced in a study of blood T cell repertoires in COVID-19 (TCRdb year 2020). Receptors were amplified or captured by the immunoSEQ multiplex PCR assay. TCRdb stores this immuneACCESS table with in-frame sequences only. Part of the clones is absent; in the studies checked, under half of the shortfall reflects unresolved V genes, and no reason is known for the rest. Present in this sample are about 300,000 clones, approximately 88% of which were seen just once. The ten largest clonotypes hold 6.9% of the sample. Sequencing input: peripheral blood. These receptor sequences come from a woman aged 25-40 years who had recovered from COVID-19.

DNA for the CDR3: TGCGCCAGCAGCCAATTAACGGCTAGCGGGGGGGCCGGAGATACGCAGTATTTT. This gives the protein CASSQLTASGGAGDTQYF. The chain links TRBV4-3 to TRBJ2-3, with 12 bases lining up with TRBD2. The trim removed 2 bases at V and 5 bases at J, leaving 11 bases unmatched. CDR1 LGHNA and CDR2 YSLEER come from the germline V gene. This CDR3 contains 18 residues.

The rearrangement links TRBV7-3 to TRBJ2-5, with D maybe TRBD2 (5 bases). Germline loops: CDR1 SGHTA, CDR2 FQGTGA. Trimming stripped 5 bases from V and 5 bases from J, with 18 bases between. This CDR3 comprises 15 residues. The CDR3 bases are TGTGCCAGCAGCGAATACCGGGATCCAATGGAGACCCAGTACTTC. Encoded protein: CASSEYRDPMETQYF.

This chain joins TRBV2 and TRBJ1-5, with a tentative D call TRBD1 (6 bases). The CDR3 is 14 amino acids. Looked up from germline, CDR1 is SNHLY and CDR2 is FYNNEI. Between the trimmed V and J ends, which lost 3 bases and 4 bases, there was a span of 10 bases. The CDR3, as DNA: TGTGCCAGCAGTGATCAGGGGTGGAATCAGCCCCAGCATTTT. Translating it yields CASSDQGWNQPQHF.

This clone turned up a few times. Within the sample, other DNA sequences also encode this same CDR3. This chain uses TRBV12-3 or TRBV12-4 with TRBJ2-7; perhaps TRBD1 as D (6 bases). The ends were cut back, 4 bases at V and 6 bases at J, with 7 bases in the middle. CDR3 size: 11 residues. The DNA of the CDR3 is TGTGCCAGCAGTTCCAGGGGCGAGCAGTACTTC. This translates into CASSSRGEQYF.

The J gene is TRBJ2-5, the V gene TRBV2; maybe TRBD1 (6 bases). V was cut by 7 bases and J by 5 bases, with 17 bases left in between. This CDR3 spans 14 amino acids. Germline CDR1 reads SNHLY; CDR2 reads FYNNEI. This CDR3 is CASTHQGSGETQYF. The CDR3 DNA reads TGTGCCAGCACTCACCAGGGGTCTGGGGAGACCCAGTACTTC.

This chain connects TRBV28 to TRBJ2-6; possible D gene TRBD2, 6 bases. CDR3 size: 16 residues. Germline CDR1 and CDR2: MDHEN and SYDVKM. The V and J ends lost 7 bases and 0 bases respectively, with 13 bases between them. CDR3 region: CASTISGYSGANVLTF. The CDR3, as DNA: TGTGCCAGCACCATAAGCGGGTACTCTGGGGCCAACGTCCTGACTTTC. The full variable domain, with the rest looked up from reference TRBV28 and TRBJ2-6, is DVKVTQSSRYLVKRTGEKVFLECVQDMDHENMFWYRQDPGLGLRLIYFSYDVKMKEKGDIPEGYSVSREKKERFSLILESASTNQTSMYLCASTISGYSGANVLTFGAGSRLTVL.

V gene TRBV6-1 combines with J gene TRBJ1-5; 7 nucleotides align to TRBD1. J was trimmed by 15 bases and V by 1 base; bases with no gene match: 6. In germline, CDR1 is MNHNS, CDR2 SASEGT. This CDR3 region has 12 residues. Here the CDR3 reads CASSEVTGVRHF. In nucleotides, the CDR3 is TGTGCCAGCAGTGAAGTCACAGGGGTAAGGCATTTT.

The genes are TRBV7-3 and TRBJ1-1, with D perhaps TRBD1 (5 bases). The CDR3 sequence is 13 residues long. Trimming removed 6 bases at V and 5 bases at J, with 13 bases between. Per the germline V gene, CDR1 is SGHTA and CDR2 is FQGTGA. CDR3 residues: CASSFRVETEAFF. The CDR3 nucleotides are TGTGCCAGCAGTTTCAGGGTTGAGACTGAAGCTTTCTTT.

This chain uses TRBV27 with TRBJ2-7; 7 nucleotides match TRBD1. Germline trimming cut 6 bases from V and 4 bases from J; bases unmatched to any gene: 12. The germline gives CDR1 MNHEY, CDR2 SMNVEV (reference sequence). The CDR3 has 15 amino acids. As DNA, the CDR3 is TGTGCCAGCAGACAGGGGTCTACCTTCGGGTACGAGCAGTACTTC. It codes for CASRQGSTFGYEQYF.

The chain links TRBV2 to TRBJ2-2, with a tentative D call TRBD1 (6 bases). The CDR3 has 14 residues. The V end lost 3 bases, the J end lost 6 bases, and 11 bases lay between the germline ends. CDR1 and CDR2 from the germline V gene are SNHLY and FYNNEI. The CDR3 loop reads CASSDNRAAGELFF. DNA for the CDR3: TGTGCCAGCAGTGATAACAGGGCGGCCGGGGAGCTGTTTTTT.

This clone was detected only once. This chain links TRBV18 with TRBJ2-2, with a tentative D call TRBD2 (6 bases). V lost 2 bases to trimming and J lost 3 bases, with 16 bases between them. This CDR3 spans 17 amino acids. Germline V gene sequence: CDR1 KGHSH, CDR2 LQKENI. The CDR3 nucleotides are TGTGCCAGCTCACCAAGAGCGGGCACTTTCGACACCGGGGAGCTGTTTTTT. It yields the protein CASSPRAGTFDTGELFF.

This clone was seen a single time. The chain combines TRBV2 with TRBJ2-7; 9 nucleotides line up with TRBD2. The CDR3 has 15 amino acids. Germline CDR1 SNHLY, CDR2 FYNNEI. V lost 1 base and J lost 4; bases outside the gene matches: 5. In DNA form, the CDR3 reads TGTGCCAGCAGTGAAGGGCTGCGGGGGGGGTACGAGCAGTACTTC. Residues: CASSEGLRGGYEQYF.

The rearrangement uses TRBV28 and TRBJ2-1; 10 bases agree with TRBD2. The germline V gene has CDR1 MDHEN and CDR2 SYDVKM. J gave up 1 base and V 1 base, and 1 base lay outside the gene matches. This CDR3 is built from 16 residues. CDR3 sequence reads: CASSLSAGGSYNEQFF. The CDR3 DNA is TGTGCCAGCAGTTTATCAGCGGGGGGGTCCTACAATGAGCAGTTCTTC.